The 26 T cell receptor beta chains listed next were all sequenced from one sample in a study of shared clonotypes between healthy human individuals. TCRdb's copy holds only in-frame clones and misses some; the assay was immunoSEQ multiplex PCR. The sample has about 1.5 million clones; roughly 98% are singletons. Sequenced input: naive CD4+ T cells sorted from blood. As for subset: CD45RA+ positively selected. Receptors were obtained from a young man in good health.

The gene calls are TRBV5-4 and TRBJ1-1, with D hard to call. This CDR3 has 11 residues. V lost 9 bases and J lost 4, with 10 bases in between. Germline CDR1 SGHNT, CDR2 YYREEE (reference sequence). CDR3 sequence: CATHFGTEAFF. CDR3 DNA sequence: TGTGCCACCCACTTTGGCACTGAAGCTTTCTTT.

The V and J genes are TRBV7-8 and TRBJ2-1; tentative D call: TRBD1 (5 bases). Germline values: CDR1 SGHVS, CDR2 FQNEAQ. V lost 8 bases, J lost 10 bases, and 15 bases lay in between. The CDR3 spans 12 residues. This chain's CDR3 is CASLDGAAEQFF. CDR3 DNA sequence: TGTGCCAGCCTAGATGGGGCTGCCGAGCAGTTCTTC.

This clone was detected only once. V and J are TRBV2 and TRBJ1-5; D gene ambiguous. CDR3 length: 15 amino acids. CDR1 SNHLY and CDR2 FYNNEI come from the germline V gene. Deletions cut 3 bases from V and 1 base from J, with 10 bases between. The CDR3 here is CASSDQAGSNQPQHF. The CDR3 nucleotides read TGTGCCAGCAGTGATCAGGCCGGGAGCAATCAGCCCCAGCATTTT.

The chain has TRBV29-1 and TRBJ2-3; D perhaps matches TRBD1 (6 bases). Trimming pared 4 bases from V and 8 bases from J, leaving 7 bases between. The CDR3 is 10 residues long. Germline V gene lookup returns CDR1 SQVTM and CDR2 ANQGSEA. CDR3 DNA: TGCAGCGTTGGAGGGGGTACGCAGTATTTT. Translation: CSVGGGTQYF.

This clone was seen a handful of times. J is TRBJ1-4 and V is TRBV19; D perhaps matches TRBD1 (5 bases). The V end lost 3 bases, the J end lost 8 bases, and 16 bases lay between the germline ends. Germline V gene data show CDR1 as LNHDA and CDR2 as SQIVND (reference sequence). The CDR3 has 15 residues. In DNA form, the CDR3 reads TGTGCCAGTAGTATCAGCCAGGGCGCCAGGGAAAAACTGTTTTTT. Amino acids: CASSISQGAREKLFF.

This CDR3 reads CASSPSGTGLYEQYF. In nucleotides, the CDR3 is TGTGCCAGCTCACCTTCCGGGACAGGGCTTTACGAGCAGTACTTC. The V and J genes are TRBV18 and TRBJ2-7, with 9 bases lining up with TRBD1. The germline V gene encodes CDR1 KGHSH and CDR2 LQKENI. V lost 3 bases and J lost 4; bases outside the gene matches: 7. This CDR3 comprises 15 residues.

This chain joins TRBV2 and TRBJ2-1; 8 positions agree with TRBD1. Per germline, CDR1 SNHLY and CDR2 FYNNEI. V dropped 6 bases and J dropped 9; count of bases not matched to a gene: 10. CDR3 length: 14 amino acids. This CDR3 reads CASSDRGPRGEQFF. The CDR3 DNA is TGTGCCAGCAGCGACAGGGGCCCCAGGGGTGAGCAGTTCTTC.

The gene calls are TRBV4-1 and TRBJ2-1; 7 bases are shared with TRBD1. The CDR3 contains 16 residues. The V gene end was trimmed by 4 bases and the J gene end by 2 bases; junction bases not matched to a gene: 8. Germline CDR1 is MGHRA and CDR2 is YSYEKL. For the CDR3, the DNA is TGCGCCAGCAGCCCGGTACAGGGGAACCCCTACAATGAGCAGTTCTTC. Its protein product is CASSPVQGNPYNEQFF.

The chain links TRBV11-2 to TRBJ1-1; 9 bases are shared with TRBD1. This CDR3 has 16 amino acids. The V gene end was trimmed by 6 bases and the J gene end by 0 bases; junction bases not matched to a gene: 8. Per the germline V gene, CDR1 is SGHAT and CDR2 is FQNNGV. CDR3 DNA sequence: TGTGCCAGCAGAGACCGGGACAGGGCTTTGAACACTGAAGCTTTCTTT. Translated: CASRDRDRALNTEAFF.

The V and J genes are TRBV5-1 and TRBJ2-7; TRBD1 might be the D (6 bases). The length of the CDR3 is 14 residues. Trimming took off 5 bases at V and 0 bases at J, with 12 bases between the two ends. CDR1 SGHRS and CDR2 YFSETQ come from the germline V gene. The CDR3, as DNA: TGCGCCAGCAGTCAACTACAGGGCTCCTACGAGCAGTACTTC. Residues: CASSQLQGSYEQYF.

The rearrangement uses TRBV7-2 and TRBJ2-5; D is ambiguous. The CDR3 covers 13 residues. Deletions cut 5 bases from V and 0 bases from J, with 7 bases between. Germline V CDR1 and CDR2: SGHTA, FQGNSA. CDR3 amino acids: CASSPGHQETQYF. DNA for the CDR3: TGTGCCAGCAGCCCGGGTCACCAAGAGACCCAGTACTTC. The full variable domain, with the rest looked up from reference TRBV7-2 and TRBJ2-5, is GAGVSQSPSNKVTEKGKDVELRCDPISGHTALYWYRQSLGQGLEFLIYFQGNSAPDKSGLPSDRFSAERTGGSVSTLTIQRTQQEDSAVYLCASSPGHQETQYFGPGTRLLVL.

As regards this clone: The same CDR3 is also encoded by other DNA sequences in this sample. V usage is TRBV18 and J usage is TRBJ1-4, with 8 bases fitting TRBD1. This CDR3 is 14 amino acids long. From germline, CDR1 is KGHSH and CDR2 LQKENI. J was trimmed by 4 bases and V by 6 bases; bases with no gene match: 4. The CDR3 spells CASSPGQGNEKLFF. The CDR3 DNA reads as TGTGCCAGCTCTCCCGGACAGGGTAATGAAAAACTGTTTTTT.

The rearrangement joins TRBV5-1 to TRBJ2-7; 10 positions agree with TRBD2. The CDR3 is 16 residues long. With 4 bases clipped from V and 4 bases from J, the junction kept 11 bases outside the gene matches. CDR1 SGHRS and CDR2 YFSETQ come from the germline V gene. The chain's CDR3 is CASSDPSGSGTYEQYF. The CDR3 region has the DNA TGCGCCAGCAGCGACCCTAGCGGGAGCGGGACTTACGAGCAGTACTTC.

The V gene is TRBV7-3, the J gene TRBJ2-7, with 8 bases aligning to TRBD2. Germline V gene sequence: CDR1 SGHTA, CDR2 FQGTGA. V lost 3 bases to trimming and J lost 3 bases; unmatched junction nucleotides: 7. This CDR3 has 15 residues. The CDR3 nucleotides read TGTGCCAGCAGCTTTGACTCCCGGGGGGGCTACGAGCAGTACTTC. This gives the protein CASSFDSRGGYEQYF.

J is TRBJ1-4 and V is TRBV4-2; D gene ambiguous. Per the germline V gene, CDR1 is LGHNA and CDR2 is YNFKEQ. Trimming stripped 6 bases from V and 6 bases from J, with 11 bases between. CDR3 length: 13 amino acids. CDR3 coding DNA: TGTGCCAGCAGATTCTCGGAAGATGAAAAACTGTTTTTT. It yields the protein CASRFSEDEKLFF.

V gene TRBV2 combines with J gene TRBJ2-1; 12 bases are shared with TRBD2. The CDR3 consists of 17 residues. Germline assignment: CDR1 SNHLY and CDR2 FYNNEI. The V and J ends lost 4 bases and 4 bases, in that order; junction bases with no gene match: 8. The chain's CDR3 is CASSVRLAGVSYNEQFF. DNA of the CDR3: TGTGCCAGCAGTGTTCGACTAGCGGGAGTCTCTTACAATGAGCAGTTCTTC.

This chain links TRBV5-1 with TRBJ2-5; 9 nucleotides agree with TRBD2. CDR1 and CDR2 (germline): SGHRS, YFSETQ. The CDR3 sequence is 15 residues long. Trimming cost V 3 bases and J 0 bases; bases outside gene matches: 3. CDR3 in DNA: TGCGCCAGCAGCTCAACTAGCGGGTACCAAGAGACCCAGTACTTC. This translates into CASSSTSGYQETQYF.

This chain joins TRBV7-2 and TRBJ1-1; the D is unclear. The CDR3 extends over 13 amino acids. V gave up 1 base and J gave up 6 bases, with 9 bases separating them. From germline, CDR1 is SGHTA and CDR2 FQGNSA. The CDR3 DNA is TGTGCCAGCAGCTTAGTCGCGAATTCTGAAGCTTTCTTT. Translating it yields CASSLVANSEAFF.

V gene TRBV29-1 combines with J gene TRBJ1-3; no reliable D call. Germline V gene data show CDR1 as SQVTM and CDR2 as ANQGSEA. This CDR3 region has 12 residues. V lost 6 bases and J lost 4, with 10 bases in between. This chain's CDR3 is CSVAMSGNTIYF. In DNA form, the CDR3 reads TGCAGCGTAGCCATGTCGGGAAACACCATATATTTT. Variable domain in full (rest from reference TRBV29-1 and TRBJ1-3): SAVISQKPSRDICQRGTSLTIQCQVDSQVTMMFWYRQQPGQSLTLIATANQGSEATYESGFVIDKFPISRPNLTFSTLTVSNMSPEDSSIYLCSVAMSGNTIYFGEGSWLTVV.

This chain connects TRBV27 to TRBJ2-3; D unclear. The CDR3 covers 13 residues. Germline lookup yields CDR1 MNHEY and CDR2 SMNVEV (reference sequence). Trimming took 6 bases from V and 2 from J, leaving 9 bases between them. This chain's CDR3 is CASSHRNTDTQYF. In DNA, the CDR3 is TGTGCCAGCAGCCACCGAAACACAGATACGCAGTATTTT.

J is TRBJ1-5 and V is TRBV19; perhaps TRBD1 as D (5 bases). The ends were cut back, 6 bases at V and 1 base at J, with 13 bases in the middle. This CDR3 has 15 amino acids. CDR1 and CDR2 (germline): LNHDA, SQIVND (reference sequence). In DNA form, the CDR3 reads TGTGCCAGTAGCGCAGGGCTACTGAGCAATCAGCCCCAGCATTTT. Its protein product is CASSAGLLSNQPQHF.

V is TRBV11-2 and J is TRBJ2-6, with TRBD2 matching over 11 bases. The ends lost 5 bases at V and 0 bases at J; junction bases unmatched: 3. Germline V gene sequence: CDR1 SGHAT, CDR2 FQNNGV. The CDR3 runs 17 residues. The CDR3 DNA follows: TGTGCCAGCAGCAGACTAGCGGGGCCCTCTGGGGCCAACGTCCTGACTTTC. It codes for CASSRLAGPSGANVLTF.

As for this clone: Distinct nucleotide sequences in the sample also encode this CDR3. CDR3 protein: CASSIVGGTGELFF. The CDR3 nucleotides read TGTGCCAGTAGTATAGTTGGGGGCACCGGGGAGCTGTTTTTT. V usage is TRBV19 and J usage is TRBJ2-2, with D tentatively TRBD1 or TRBD2 (5 bases each). Germline V gene sequence: CDR1 LNHDA, CDR2 SQIVND (reference sequence). The germline V and J ends were trimmed by 1 base and 4 bases, with 7 bases remaining between them. The CDR3 covers 14 residues.

The chain has TRBV29-1 and TRBJ1-2; no firm D call. The ends were cut back, 4 bases at V and 8 bases at J, with 14 bases in the middle. CDR3 size: 12 residues. CDR1 is SQVTM and CDR2 is ANQGSEA in the germline V gene. CDR3 amino acids: CSVVGSEKGYTF. CDR3 nucleotide sequence: TGCAGCGTTGTAGGCAGCGAAAAGGGCTACACCTTC. Complete variable domain (other parts from reference TRBV29-1 and TRBJ1-2): SAVISQKPSRDICQRGTSLTIQCQVDSQVTMMFWYRQQPGQSLTLIATANQGSEATYESGFVIDKFPISRPNLTFSTLTVSNMSPEDSSIYLCSVVGSEKGYTFGSGTRLTVV.

This chain joins TRBV30 and TRBJ2-7, with D uncertain. Trimming cost V 3 bases and J 2 bases, with 23 bases left between them. From germline, CDR1 is GTSNPN and CDR2 SVGIG (reference sequence). The CDR3 is made up of 17 amino acids. CDR3 loop: CAWRPTMAMGIPYEQYF. The CDR3 DNA sequence: TGTGCCTGGAGGCCGACGATGGCCATGGGGATCCCCTACGAGCAGTACTTC.

V gene TRBV19 combines with J gene TRBJ1-2; D call uncertain. V was pared by 7 bases and J by 5 bases, with 17 bases between. This CDR3 spans 14 amino acids. Looked up from germline, CDR1 is LNHDA and CDR2 is SQIVND (reference sequence). CDR3: CASTLNSAVYGYTF. Here the CDR3 DNA reads TGTGCCAGTACCTTAAATTCGGCGGTTTATGGCTACACCTTC.